This is a list of T cell receptor beta chains from one sample in a study of control samples from healthy donors and cancer patients. Here immunoSEQ multiplex PCR was the method, and the copy in TCRdb shows in-frame clones only, minus some. The data contain approximately 15,000 clones, around 87% of them singletons. What was sequenced was PBMCs. The receptors derive from a woman between 70 and 85 years old with colorectal cancer. CDR3s include the opening cysteine and the closing phenylalanine or tryptophan. D genes are given only for firm matches. Clone size appears in some rows only: once, few, many, or a class for an expanded clone.

CASSVSIGARETQYF | TGTGCCAGCAGCGTCTCAATCGGGGCCCGAGAGACCCAGTACTTC | TRBV9 | - | TRBJ2-5 | -
CASTLTGFNMNTEAFF | TGTGCCAGTACCCTAACCGGGTTTAACATGAACACTGAAGCTTTCTTT | TRBV19 | - | TRBJ1-1 | -
CASSLPGDTEAFF | TGTGCCAGCAGCTTACCCGGGGACACTGAAGCTTTCTTT | TRBV7-3 | - | TRBJ1-1 | -
CASSPHGLAGAEQYF | TGTGCCAGCAGCCCGCACGGGCTAGCGGGAGCCGAGCAGTACTTC | TRBV7-2 | - | TRBJ2-7 | TRBD2
CASSRRLGRGPTIYF | TGTGCCAGCAGCCGAAGACTAGGACGGGGACCTACCATATATTTT | TRBV6-5 | - | TRBJ1-3 | -
CASSLTAGGRSEQFF | TGTGCCAGCAGCTTAACGGCGGGGGGGCGGTCTGAGCAGTTCTTC | TRBV7-9 | - | TRBJ2-1 | TRBD2
CASSPVSSGILDTQYF | TGTGCCAGCTCACCGGTCTCTAGCGGGATCTTGGATACGCAGTATTTT | TRBV18 | - | TRBJ2-3 | TRBD2
CATSRVALPGEKLFF | TGTGCCACCAGCAGAGTGGCTCTACCTGGCGAAAAACTGTTTTTT | TRBV15 | once | TRBJ1-4 | -
CASGLAAGSRQETQYF | TGTGCTAGTGGTTTGGCTGCGGGTTCTAGACAAGAGACCCAGTACTTC | TRBV12-5 | - | TRBJ2-5 | -
CASSYQSEAFF | TGTGCCAGCAGCTACCAGTCCGAAGCTTTCTTT | TRBV5-6 | - | TRBJ1-1 | -
CASSPHPGQPTGLWMNTEAFF | TGTGCCAGCAGCCCCCATCCGGGACAGCCCACTGGCCTGTGGATGAACACTGAAGCTTTCTTT | TRBV4-2 | - | TRBJ1-1 | TRBD1
CSVETRTYNEQFF | TGCAGCGTTGAGACACGAACCTACAATGAGCAGTTCTTC | TRBV29-1 | few | TRBJ2-1 | -
CASSQLTGGARGSGNTIYF | TGTGCCAGCAGCCAGCTGACAGGGGGGGCTCGCGGCTCTGGAAACACCATATATTTT | TRBV3-1/TRBV3-2 | - | TRBJ1-3 | TRBD1
CASSQDRNIQYF | TGTGCCAGCAGCCAAGACAGGAACATTCAGTACTTC | TRBV7-8 | - | TRBJ2-4 | -
CASSLGGVNVLTF | TGTGCCAGCAGCTTGGGCGGGGTCAACGTCCTGACTTTC | TRBV5-6 | once | TRBJ2-6 | -
CASSLEFMVWEQYF | TGTGCCAGCAGCTTAGAGTTTATGGTGTGGGAGCAGTACTTC | TRBV7-2 | - | TRBJ2-7 | -
CASSPQQTNTEAFF | TGTGCCAGCAGCCCACAGCAGACGAACACTGAAGCTTTCTTT | TRBV9 | - | TRBJ1-1 | -
CASSLLAGFGDEKLFF | TGTGCCAGCAGTTTATTGGCGGGATTCGGAGATGAAAAACTGTTTTTT | TRBV28 | - | TRBJ1-4 | -
CASKRSGTGGSPLHF | TGTGCCAGCAAGAGGTCCGGGACAGGTGGCTCACCCCTCCACTTT | TRBV27 | once | TRBJ1-6 | TRBD1
CATSDRRSPNQPQHF | TGTGCCACCAGTGATCGTCGGTCACCAAATCAGCCCCAGCATTTT | TRBV24-1 | - | TRBJ1-5 | -
CASSSPGGGQGNQPQHF | TGTGCCAGCAGCTCACCCGGGGGGGGCCAGGGCAATCAGCCCCAGCATTTT | TRBV5-8 | - | TRBJ1-5 | -
CASSLGAANEAFF | TGTGCCAGCAGCTTAGGGGCCGCCAATGAAGCTTTCTTT | TRBV7-2 | - | TRBJ1-1 | -
CASMTWTGDEKLFF | TGTGCCAGTATGACCTGGACAGGGGACGAAAAACTGTTTTTT | TRBV6-5 | - | TRBJ1-4 | TRBD1
CASSFAGGSSYNEQFF | TGTGCCAGCAGCTTCGCAGGGGGGAGCTCCTACAATGAGCAGTTCTTC | TRBV5-5 | - | TRBJ2-1 | -
CASRPGPGELFF | TGTGCCAGCAGGCCTGGGCCCGGGGAGCTGTTTTTT | TRBV6-2/TRBV6-3 | - | TRBJ2-2 | -
CASSYPQGSEEPQHF | TGTGCCAGCAGTTACCCACAGGGGTCAGAGGAGCCCCAGCATTTT | TRBV6-6 | - | TRBJ1-5 | TRBD1
CASSQDGGTGELFF | TGTGCCAGCAGCCAAGATGGGGGCACCGGGGAGCTGTTTTTT | TRBV4-2 | - | TRBJ2-2 | -
CASSAQRGSPLHF | TGCGCCAGCAGCGCCCAAAGAGGCTCACCCCTCCACTTT | TRBV4-1 | - | TRBJ1-6 | -
CASGRTGTANNYGYTF | TGTGCTAGTGGCCGCACCGGGACAGCGAATAACTATGGCTACACCTTC | TRBV12-5 | - | TRBJ1-2 | TRBD1
CASSAQISGYNEQFF | TGTGCCAGCAGTGCCCAAATCTCGGGCTACAATGAGCAGTTCTTC | TRBV2 | - | TRBJ2-1 | -
CASSQGQGHGYTF | TGTGCCAGCAGTCAAGGACAGGGGCATGGCTACACCTTC | TRBV6-2/TRBV6-3 | - | TRBJ1-2 | TRBD1
CASSPPGDRVHGYTF | TGTGCCAGCAGCCCTCCGGGGGACAGAGTCCATGGCTACACCTTC | TRBV7-2 | - | TRBJ1-2 | TRBD1
CASSFRVNQPQHF | TGTGCCAGCAGCTTTAGGGTTAATCAGCCCCAGCATTTT | TRBV11-3 | - | TRBJ1-5 | -
CASSYGGNTIYF | TGTGCCAGCAGTTACGGTGGAAACACCATATATTTT | TRBV6-2/TRBV6-3 | - | TRBJ1-3 | -
CASSLAGFTPGREGGYTF | TGTGCCAGCAGCTTGGCCGGCTTTACACCGGGACGGGAGGGAGGCTACACCTTC | TRBV5-5 | - | TRBJ1-2 | -
CASRRGGGGYEQYF | TGTGCCAGCAGACGGGGAGGGGGCGGATACGAGCAGTACTTC | TRBV21-1 | - | TRBJ2-7 | -
CASSPTGTGRPGELFF | TGTGCCAGCAGCCCGACCGGGACAGGGAGGCCCGGGGAGCTGTTTTTT | TRBV5-8 | - | TRBJ2-2 | TRBD1
CASSLWQGEIYEQYF | TGCGCCAGCAGCTTGTGGCAGGGAGAAATCTACGAGCAGTACTTC | TRBV5-1 | - | TRBJ2-7 | -
CASSVVEGGPGDTQYF | TGTGCCAGCAGCGTAGTGGAGGGAGGGCCAGGAGATACGCAGTATTTT | TRBV9 | - | TRBJ2-3 | TRBD2
CAWSQSQETQYF | TGTGCCTGGAGTCAGAGCCAAGAGACCCAGTACTTC | TRBV30 | - | TRBJ2-5 | -
CASSSSLREGPRETQYF | TGTGCCAGCAGCTCTAGTTTGCGGGAGGGCCCGCGGGAGACCCAGTACTTC | TRBV7-9 | - | TRBJ2-5 | TRBD2
CASSSPPLDRAYGYTF | TGTGCCAGCAGCTCCCCTCCACTCGACAGGGCCTATGGCTACACCTTC | TRBV7-8 | - | TRBJ1-2 | TRBD1
CASSWAGPRGELFF | TGTGCCAGCAGCTGGGCCGGGCCCCGCGGGGAGCTGTTTTTT | TRBV7-2 | - | TRBJ2-2 | -
CASSLGEAPRNF | TGTGCCAGCAGCCTCGGTGAGGCCCCCCGGAACTTC | TRBV14 | once | TRBJ2-4 | -
CASSPPRGNEQYF | TGTGCCAGCAGCCCGCCGAGGGGCAACGAGCAGTACTTC | TRBV5-4 | few | TRBJ2-7 | -
CASSYEPNEQFF | TGTGCCAGCAGTTACGAACCCAATGAGCAGTTCTTC | TRBV6-2/TRBV6-3 | - | TRBJ2-1 | -
CASHWGASEAFF | TGTGCCAGCCACTGGGGGGCTTCGGAAGCTTTCTTT | TRBV7-9 | - | TRBJ1-1 | -
CASSLGLGQGSRDTQYF | TGCGCCAGCAGCCTCGGACTTGGACAGGGGAGTAGGGATACGCAGTATTTT | TRBV5-1 | - | TRBJ2-3 | TRBD1